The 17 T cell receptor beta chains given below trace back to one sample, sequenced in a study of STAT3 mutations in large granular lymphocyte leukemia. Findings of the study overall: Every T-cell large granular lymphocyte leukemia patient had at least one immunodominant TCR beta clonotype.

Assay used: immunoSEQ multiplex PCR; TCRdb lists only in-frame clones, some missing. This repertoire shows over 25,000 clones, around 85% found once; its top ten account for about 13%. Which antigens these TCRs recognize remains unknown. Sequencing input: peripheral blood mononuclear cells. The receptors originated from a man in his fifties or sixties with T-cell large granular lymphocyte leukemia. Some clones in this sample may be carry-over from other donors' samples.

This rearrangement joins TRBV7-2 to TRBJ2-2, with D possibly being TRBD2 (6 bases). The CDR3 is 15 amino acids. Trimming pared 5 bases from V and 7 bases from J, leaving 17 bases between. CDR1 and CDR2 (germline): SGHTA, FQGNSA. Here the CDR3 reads CASSPQRAWNGELFF. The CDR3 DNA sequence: TGTGCCAGCAGCCCGCAGCGGGCCTGGAACGGGGAGCTGTTTTTT.

CDR3 loop: CAIKKGGGRVTGELFF. Here the CDR3 DNA reads TGTGCCATCAAGAAGGGGGGCGGGAGAGTCACCGGGGAGCTGTTTTTT. The V gene is TRBV28, the J gene TRBJ2-2; D perhaps matches TRBD2 (7 bases). Trimming took off 10 bases at V and 4 bases at J, with 22 bases between the two ends. The CDR3 runs 16 residues. The germline CDR1 and CDR2 sequences are MDHEN and SYDVKM.

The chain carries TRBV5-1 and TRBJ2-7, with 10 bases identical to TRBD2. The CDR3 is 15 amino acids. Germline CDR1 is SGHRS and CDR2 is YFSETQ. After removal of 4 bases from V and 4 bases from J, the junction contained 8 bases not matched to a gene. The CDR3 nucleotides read TGCGCCAGCAGCCTCCTAGCGGGAGCTCGGTACGAGCAGTACTTC. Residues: CASSLLAGARYEQYF.

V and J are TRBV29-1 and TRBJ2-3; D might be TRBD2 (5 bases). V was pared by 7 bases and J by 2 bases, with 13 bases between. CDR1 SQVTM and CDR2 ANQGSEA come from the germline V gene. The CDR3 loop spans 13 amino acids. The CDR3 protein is CSAGGLDTDTQYF. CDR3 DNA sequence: TGCAGCGCTGGAGGACTGGACACAGATACGCAGTATTTT.

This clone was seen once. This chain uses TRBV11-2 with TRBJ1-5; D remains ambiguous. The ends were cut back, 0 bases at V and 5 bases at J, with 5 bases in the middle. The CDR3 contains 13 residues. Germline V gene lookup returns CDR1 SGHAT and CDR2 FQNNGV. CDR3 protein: CASSLEGYQPQHF. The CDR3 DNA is TGTGCCAGCAGCTTAGAGGGATATCAGCCCCAGCATTTT.

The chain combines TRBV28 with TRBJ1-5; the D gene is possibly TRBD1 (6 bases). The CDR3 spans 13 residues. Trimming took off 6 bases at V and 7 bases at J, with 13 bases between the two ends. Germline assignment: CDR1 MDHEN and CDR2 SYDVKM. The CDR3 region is CASRKGVGQPQHF. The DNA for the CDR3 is TGTGCCAGCAGGAAGGGGGTCGGGCAGCCCCAGCATTTT. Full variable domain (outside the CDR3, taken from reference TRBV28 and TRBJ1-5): DVKVTQSSRYLVKRTGEKVFLECVQDMDHENMFWYRQDPGLGLRLIYFSYDVKMKEKGDIPEGYSVSREKKERFSLILESASTNQTSMYLCASRKGVGQPQHFGDGTRLSIL.

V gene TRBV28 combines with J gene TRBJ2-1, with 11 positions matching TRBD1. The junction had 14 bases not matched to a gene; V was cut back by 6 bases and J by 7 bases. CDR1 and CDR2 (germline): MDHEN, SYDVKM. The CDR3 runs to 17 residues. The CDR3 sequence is CASSSGQGAFRGNEQFF. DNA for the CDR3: TGTGCCAGCAGCTCCGGACAGGGGGCCTTCAGAGGGAATGAGCAGTTCTTC. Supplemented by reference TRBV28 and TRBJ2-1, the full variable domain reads DVKVTQSSRYLVKRTGEKVFLECVQDMDHENMFWYRQDPGLGLRLIYFSYDVKMKEKGDIPEGYSVSREKKERFSLILESASTNQTSMYLCASSSGQGAFRGNEQFFGPGTRLTVL.

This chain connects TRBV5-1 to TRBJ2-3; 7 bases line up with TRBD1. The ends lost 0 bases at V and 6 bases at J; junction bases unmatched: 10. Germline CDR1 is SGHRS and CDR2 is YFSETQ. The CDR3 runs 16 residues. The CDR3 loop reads CASSLAGTAPGDTQYF. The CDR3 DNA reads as TGCGCCAGCAGCTTGGCCGGGACAGCGCCTGGGGATACGCAGTATTTT.

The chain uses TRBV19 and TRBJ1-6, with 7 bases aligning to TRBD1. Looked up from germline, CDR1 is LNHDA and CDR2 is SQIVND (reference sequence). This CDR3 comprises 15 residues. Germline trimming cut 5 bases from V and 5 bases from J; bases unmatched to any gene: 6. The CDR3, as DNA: TGTGCCAGTAGTTCGGGGACAGCAAATAATTCACCCCTCCACTTT. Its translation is CASSSGTANNSPLHF.

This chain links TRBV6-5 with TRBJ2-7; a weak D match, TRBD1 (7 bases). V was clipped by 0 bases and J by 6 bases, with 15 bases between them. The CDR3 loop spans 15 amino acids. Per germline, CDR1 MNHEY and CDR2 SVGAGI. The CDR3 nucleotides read TGTGCCAGCAGTTACTCCCCGAACAGGGGAGGCGAGCAGTACTTC. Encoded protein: CASSYSPNRGGEQYF.

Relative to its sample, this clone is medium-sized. CDR3 protein: CASSGTANTEAFF. For the CDR3, the DNA is TGTGCCAGCAGCGGGACAGCGAACACTGAAGCTTTCTTT. This chain joins TRBV7-8 and TRBJ1-1, with 7 bases identical to TRBD1. Trimming removed 5 bases from V and 1 base from J; junction bases left unmatched: 1. The CDR3 runs to 13 residues. The germline V gene has CDR1 SGHVS and CDR2 FQNEAQ.

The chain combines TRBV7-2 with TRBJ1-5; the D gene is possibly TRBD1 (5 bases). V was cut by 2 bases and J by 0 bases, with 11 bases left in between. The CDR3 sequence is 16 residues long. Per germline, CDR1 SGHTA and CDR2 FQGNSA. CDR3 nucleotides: TGTGCCAGCAGCTTACGGGGACGGGATAGCAATCAGCCCCAGCATTTT. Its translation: CASSLRGRDSNQPQHF.

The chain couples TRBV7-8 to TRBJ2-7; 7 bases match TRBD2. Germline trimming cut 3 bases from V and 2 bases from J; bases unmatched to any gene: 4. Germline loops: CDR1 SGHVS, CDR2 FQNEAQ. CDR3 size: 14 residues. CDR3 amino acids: CASSLGGIPYEQYF. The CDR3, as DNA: TGTGCCAGCAGCTTGGGGGGGATCCCCTACGAGCAGTACTTC.

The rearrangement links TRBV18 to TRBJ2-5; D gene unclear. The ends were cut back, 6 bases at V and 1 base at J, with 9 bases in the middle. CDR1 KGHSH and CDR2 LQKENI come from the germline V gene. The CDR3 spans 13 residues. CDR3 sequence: CASSLEVQETQYF. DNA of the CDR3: TGTGCCAGCTCCCTCGAGGTCCAAGAGACCCAGTACTTC.

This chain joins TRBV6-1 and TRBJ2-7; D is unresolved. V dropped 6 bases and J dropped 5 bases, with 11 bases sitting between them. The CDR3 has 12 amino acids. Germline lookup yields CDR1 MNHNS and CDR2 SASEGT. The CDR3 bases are TGTGCCAGCAGGTTTATCGGTGACGAGCAGTACTTC. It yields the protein CASRFIGDEQYF.

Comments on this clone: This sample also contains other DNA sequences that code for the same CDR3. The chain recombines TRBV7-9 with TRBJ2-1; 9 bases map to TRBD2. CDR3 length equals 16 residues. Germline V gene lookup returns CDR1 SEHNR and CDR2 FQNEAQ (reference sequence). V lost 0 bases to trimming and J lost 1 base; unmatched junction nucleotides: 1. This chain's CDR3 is CASSLALAGSYNEQFF. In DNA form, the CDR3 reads TGTGCCAGCAGCTTAGCGCTAGCGGGATCCTACAATGAGCAGTTCTTC. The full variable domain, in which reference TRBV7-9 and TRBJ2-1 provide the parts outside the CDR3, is DTGVSQNPRHKITKRGQNVTFRCDPISEHNRLYWYRQTLGQGPEFLTYFQNEAQLEKSRLLSDRFSAERPKGSFSTLEIQRTEQGDSAMYLCASSLALAGSYNEQFFGPGTRLTVL.

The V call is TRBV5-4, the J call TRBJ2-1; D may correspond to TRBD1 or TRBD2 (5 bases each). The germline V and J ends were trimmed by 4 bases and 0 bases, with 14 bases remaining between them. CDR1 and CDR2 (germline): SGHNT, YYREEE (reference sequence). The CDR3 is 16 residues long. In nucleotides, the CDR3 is TGTGCCAGCAGCCCCCGGGACCCCAGCTCCTACAATGAGCAGTTCTTC. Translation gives CASSPRDPSSYNEQFF.